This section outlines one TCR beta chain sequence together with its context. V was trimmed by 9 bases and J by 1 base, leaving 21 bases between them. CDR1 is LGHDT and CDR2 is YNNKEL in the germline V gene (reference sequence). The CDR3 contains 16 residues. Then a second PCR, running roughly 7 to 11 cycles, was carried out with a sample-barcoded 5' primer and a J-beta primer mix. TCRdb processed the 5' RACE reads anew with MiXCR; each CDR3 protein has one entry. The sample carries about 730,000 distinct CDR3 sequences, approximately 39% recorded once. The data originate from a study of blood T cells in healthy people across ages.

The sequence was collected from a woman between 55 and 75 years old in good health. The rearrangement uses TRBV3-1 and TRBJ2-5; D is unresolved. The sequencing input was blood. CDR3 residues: CARTDPKEGTQETQYF. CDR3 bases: TGTGCCAGGACCGACCCCAAAGAAGGAACCCAAGAGACCCAGTACTTC.